This entry lists 32 T cell receptor beta chains sequenced from one sample in a study of shared clonotypes between healthy human individuals. Repertoires were generated with immunoSEQ multiplex PCR, while TCRdb's copy carries only in-frame clones and drops some. The sample lists about 2.2 million clones, about 92% occurring once. Terminally differentiated effector memory CD45RA+ cells were excluded by CCR7 positive selection of CD45RO-negative cells. Source material: naive CD8+ T cells from PBMCs. The source of these receptors is a young man in good health. Some clones in this sample may be carry-over from other donors' samples.

The genes are TRBV27 and TRBJ2-1, with D possibly TRBD1 on 5 matching bases. The CDR3 has 14 residues. V was pared by 5 bases and J by 4 bases, with 12 bases between. Per the germline V gene, CDR1 is MNHEY and CDR2 is SMNVEV (reference sequence). CDR3 nucleotides: TGTGCCAGCAGTACCCCGACAGAGTACAATGAGCAGTTCTTC. Its protein is CASSTPTEYNEQFF.

This clone was seen once. The chain recombines TRBV27 with TRBJ2-1; 10 nucleotides agree with TRBD2. CDR1 is MNHEY and CDR2 is SMNVEV in the germline V gene (reference sequence). CDR3 size: 15 residues. The V and J ends lost 8 bases and 4 bases, in that order; junction bases with no gene match: 8. CDR3 sequence (DNA): TGTGCCAGCCACGGACTAGCGGACGGATACAATGAGCAGTTCTTC. Amino acid sequence: CASHGLADGYNEQFF.

The chain is built from TRBV27 and TRBJ1-1; D is uncertain. The CDR3 is 13 amino acids. V lost 7 bases and J 6 bases, leaving 15 bases between the germline ends. The germline V gene encodes CDR1 MNHEY and CDR2 SMNVEV (reference sequence). In DNA, the CDR3 is TGTGCCAGCACACGGAAGTCCCCCCCTGAAGCTTTCTTT. Translation gives CASTRKSPPEAFF.

This clone was detected once. The rearrangement uses TRBV25-1 and TRBJ1-6; 9 nucleotides match TRBD1. Germline V CDR1 and CDR2: MGHDK, SYGVNS. CDR3 length equals 15 residues. Germline trimming cut 3 bases from V and 7 bases from J; bases unmatched to any gene: 4. In DNA, the CDR3 is TGTGCCAGCAGTGAGGGACAGGGAATGAATTCACCCCTCCACTTT. Its translation: CASSEGQGMNSPLHF.

This clone was counted a single time. Here the CDR3 reads CASSLAANSYNEQFF. The DNA for the CDR3 is TGTGCCAGTAGTTTAGCGGCAAACTCCTACAATGAGCAGTTCTTC. The gene calls are TRBV19 and TRBJ2-1; D possibly corresponds to TRBD2 (6 bases). Trimming shortened V by 5 bases and J by 0 bases, and 11 bases separated the two germline ends. CDR1 is LNHDA, CDR2 SQIVND, per germline (reference sequence). The length of the CDR3 is 15 residues.

As for this clone: Other DNA variants within this sample encode the same CDR3. The V call is TRBV11-2, the J call TRBJ2-1; 7 bases map to TRBD1. Trimming removed 1 base from V and 6 bases from J; junction bases left unmatched: 3. The CDR3 extends over 14 amino acids. Looked up from germline, CDR1 is SGHAT and CDR2 is FQNNGV. The DNA of the CDR3 is TGTGCCAGCAGCTTAGGGGGGACAGCCAATGAGCAGTTCTTC. It codes for CASSLGGTANEQFF.

V gene TRBV27 combines with J gene TRBJ2-4; D possibly corresponds to TRBD2 (6 bases). Germline values: CDR1 MNHEY, CDR2 SMNVEV (reference sequence). With 5 bases removed from V and 2 bases from J, the gap between germline ends came to 10 bases. There are 14 residues in the CDR3. The CDR3 region is CASSPGLSKNIQYF. The CDR3 region has the DNA TGTGCCAGCAGTCCGGGACTGTCCAAAAACATTCAGTACTTC.

The chain employs TRBV7-8 and TRBJ2-6; possible D gene TRBD1, 6 bases. Germline assignment: CDR1 SGHVS and CDR2 FQNEAQ. Trimming removed 1 base at V and 0 bases at J, with 13 bases between. This CDR3 comprises 18 residues. The CDR3 loop reads CASSLDGRGSSGANVLTF. CDR3 coding DNA: TGTGCCAGCAGCTTAGATGGCAGGGGAAGCTCTGGGGCCAACGTCCTGACTTTC.

There are a few counts of this clone. The chain couples TRBV9 to TRBJ1-1; tentative D call: TRBD1 (6 bases). This CDR3 is 14 amino acids long. Germline V lookup: CDR1 SGDLS, CDR2 YYNGEE. Trimming removed 6 bases from V and 3 bases from J, with 15 bases in between. The CDR3 DNA follows: TGTGCCAGCAACCCGGGTTCAGGGGACACTGAAGCTTTCTTT. Its translation: CASNPGSGDTEAFF.

CDR3 DNA: TGTGCCAGCAGTCTTCTCATAGGGGGGGAGCAGTACTTC. It yields the protein CASSLLIGGEQYF. V gene TRBV28 combines with J gene TRBJ2-7; the D call may be TRBD1 or TRBD2 (6 bases each). Deletions cut 5 bases from V and 7 bases from J, with 15 bases between. The V gene's germline CDR1 is MDHEN and CDR2 SYDVKM. This CDR3 region has 13 residues.

V usage is TRBV5-6 and J usage is TRBJ2-7; D may be TRBD2 (5 bases). V lost 4 bases, J lost 6 bases, and 26 bases lay in between. Looked up from germline, CDR1 is SGHDT and CDR2 is YYEEEE. CDR3 length: 17 residues. The CDR3 DNA is TGTGCCAGCAGCCGGCCGGAGGAGACGGTCCCTGGGTCCGAGCAGTACTTC. Amino acids: CASSRPEETVPGSEQYF.

The gene calls are TRBV12-5 and TRBJ1-4; D gene ambiguous. In germline, CDR1 is LGHNT, CDR2 FRNRAP. Trimming took 8 bases from V and 2 from J, leaving 6 bases between them. CDR3 length equals 12 residues. The CDR3 coding sequence is TGTGCTAGTCCTGACACTAATGAAAAACTGTTTTTT. It translates to CASPDTNEKLFF.

This chain uses TRBV19 with TRBJ2-7; no firm D call. V gave up 3 bases and J gave up 3 bases, with 15 bases separating them. This CDR3 spans 15 amino acids. The germline V gene has CDR1 LNHDA and CDR2 SQIVND (reference sequence). The CDR3 nucleotides read TGTGCCAGTAGTATTGACCGTGGCGGATTCTACGAGCAGTACTTC. It yields the protein CASSIDRGGFYEQYF.

The chain links TRBV29-1 to TRBJ2-1, with D perhaps given as TRBD1 or TRBD2 (6 bases each). The germline V and J ends were trimmed by 7 bases and 7 bases, with 20 bases remaining between them. Germline values: CDR1 SQVTM, CDR2 ANQGSEA. CDR3 length: 14 residues. The CDR3 reads CSAKEGERLNEQFF. The CDR3 DNA is TGCAGCGCAAAGGAGGGGGAGAGATTGAATGAGCAGTTCTTC.

This chain connects TRBV7-9 to TRBJ2-3; D gene ambiguous. Trimming pared 1 base from V and 4 bases from J, leaving 6 bases between. Germline CDR1 reads SEHNR; CDR2 reads FQNEAQ (reference sequence). This CDR3 has 13 residues. The CDR3 DNA reads as TGTGCCAGCAGCTTAGTGCCAGCAGATACGCAGTATTTT. Translation gives CASSLVPADTQYF.

J is TRBJ2-7 and V is TRBV11-2; TRBD1 might be the D (6 bases). The V end lost 5 bases, the J end lost 0 bases, and 11 bases lay between the germline ends. Germline CDR1 and CDR2: SGHAT and FQNNGV. The CDR3 contains 14 residues. CDR3 DNA sequence: TGTGCCAGCAGCGTCACAGGGAGCTCCTACGAGCAGTACTTC. It yields the protein CASSVTGSSYEQYF.

This chain joins TRBV15 and TRBJ2-2; 7 positions match TRBD1. J gave up 1 base and V 4 bases, and 15 bases lay outside the gene matches. Germline V gene data show CDR1 as LNHNV and CDR2 as YYDKDF (reference sequence). This CDR3 comprises 19 residues. The CDR3 DNA reads TGTGCCACCAGCACTTACCAGCATCCGGGACAGTGGAACACCGGGGAGCTGTTTTTT. As protein: CATSTYQHPGQWNTGELFF.

The chain uses TRBV18 and TRBJ2-1; D unresolved. CDR3 size: 14 residues. Germline CDR1 reads KGHSH; CDR2 reads LQKENI. Trimming pared 3 bases from V and 7 bases from J, leaving 13 bases between. The CDR3 spells CASSPSDLFNEQFF. DNA of the CDR3: TGTGCCAGCTCACCCTCAGACCTCTTTAATGAGCAGTTCTTC.

The genes are TRBV5-5 and TRBJ1-4; 9 positions match TRBD1. CDR1 is SGHKS, CDR2 YYEKEE, per germline (reference sequence). This CDR3 contains 16 residues. With V trimmed by 4 bases and J by 4 bases, 8 bases remained unmatched. CDR3 sequence reads: CASSLRDRAVNEKLFF. In DNA form, the CDR3 reads TGTGCCAGCAGCCTCCGGGACAGGGCCGTTAATGAAAAACTGTTTTTT.

The CDR3 reads CAISAEGETQYF. The CDR3 coding sequence is TGTGCCATCAGTGCCGAGGGGGAGACCCAGTACTTC. This chain connects TRBV10-3 to TRBJ2-5, with D perhaps given as TRBD1 or TRBD2 (5 bases each). The CDR3 totals 12 residues. The V gene lost 4 bases and the J gene lost 5 bases, with 8 bases spanning the gap. Germline assignment: CDR1 ENHRY and CDR2 SYGVKD.

This clone was counted between two and nine times. The V gene is TRBV7-8, the J gene TRBJ1-1, with D tentatively TRBD1 (5 bases). Germline assignment: CDR1 SGHVS and CDR2 FQNEAQ. The CDR3 has 14 amino acids. V gave up 4 bases and J gave up 0 bases, with 9 bases separating them. The DNA of the CDR3 is TGTGCCAGCAGCTCCTGGACAATGAACACTGAAGCTTTCTTT. Protein: CASSSWTMNTEAFF. The variable domain in full, with the rest retrieved from reference TRBV7-8 and TRBJ1-1, is GAGVSQSPRYKVAKRGQDVALRCDPISGHVSLFWYQQALGQGPEFLTYFQNEAQLDKSGLPSDRFFAERPEGSVSTLKIQRTQQEDSAVYLCASSSWTMNTEAFFGQGTRLTVV.

This clone was seen once. The chain links TRBV30 to TRBJ2-7, with unresolved D. V lost 7 bases, J lost 0 bases, and 16 bases lay in between. There are 14 residues in the CDR3. Looked up from germline, CDR1 is GTSNPN and CDR2 is SVGIG (reference sequence). For the CDR3, the DNA is TGTGCCTTAAATCCTCAGGATTCCTCCTACGAGCAGTACTTC. Protein sequence: CALNPQDSSYEQYF.

A single count supports this clone. The J gene is TRBJ1-5, the V gene TRBV19; D might be TRBD1 (5 bases). V lost 2 bases to trimming and J lost 1 base, with 15 bases between them. This CDR3 is built from 17 residues. Germline assignment: CDR1 LNHDA and CDR2 SQIVND (reference sequence). The CDR3, as DNA: TGTGCCAGTAGTATATTTTGGGTTGGGGGAAGCAATCAGCCCCAGCATTTT. Its protein product is CASSIFWVGGSNQPQHF.

The chain recombines TRBV27 with TRBJ1-1; D remains ambiguous. The germline CDR1 and CDR2 sequences are MNHEY and SMNVEV (reference sequence). V was cut by 3 bases and J by 6 bases, with 11 bases left in between. CDR3 length equals 13 residues. CDR3 sequence: CASSFRGSPEAFF. The CDR3 DNA reads as TGTGCCAGCAGTTTCAGAGGAAGTCCTGAAGCTTTCTTT.

The rearrangement joins TRBV9 to TRBJ2-7; 8 positions match TRBD1. J was trimmed by 6 bases and V by 3 bases; bases with no gene match: 11. This CDR3 region has 15 residues. Looked up from germline, CDR1 is SGDLS and CDR2 is YYNGEE. The CDR3: CASSAYLDRAGEQYF. Written as DNA, the CDR3 is TGTGCCAGCAGCGCCTACTTGGACAGGGCGGGCGAGCAGTACTTC.

The chain is built from TRBV20-1 and TRBJ2-3; no definite D call. CDR3 length: 11 residues. The germline V gene has CDR1 DFQATT and CDR2 SNEGSKA (reference sequence). V lost 5 bases and J 7 bases, leaving 10 bases between the germline ends. The CDR3 here is CSAFWVNTQYF. The CDR3, as DNA: TGCAGTGCTTTCTGGGTCAATACGCAGTATTTT.

J is TRBJ1-1 and V is TRBV7-2; D possibly corresponds to TRBD1 (5 bases). With 5 bases removed from V and 4 bases from J, the gap between germline ends came to 11 bases. CDR1 and CDR2 (germline): SGHTA, FQGNSA. CDR3 size: 13 residues. DNA for the CDR3: TGTGCCAGCAGCCTCCCGGGGGGCACTGAAGCTTTCTTT. Amino acids: CASSLPGGTEAFF. Combining the CDR3 with reference TRBV7-2 and TRBJ1-1 gives the whole variable domain GAGVSQSPSNKVTEKGKDVELRCDPISGHTALYWYRQSLGQGLEFLIYFQGNSAPDKSGLPSDRFSAERTGGSVSTLTIQRTQQEDSAVYLCASSLPGGTEAFFGQGTRLTVV.

The chain uses TRBV11-3 and TRBJ1-1; possibly TRBD1 for D (5 bases). From germline, CDR1 is SGHNT and CDR2 YENEEA. V was trimmed by 3 bases and J by 8 bases, leaving 10 bases between them. CDR3 size: 12 residues. The CDR3: CASSLGDEEAFF. The CDR3 nucleotides are TGTGCCAGCAGCTTGGGGGACGAGGAAGCTTTCTTT.

This chain links TRBV19 with TRBJ1-2; no clear D gene. The CDR3 contains 12 residues. Germline V gene lookup returns CDR1 LNHDA and CDR2 SQIVND (reference sequence). V was clipped by 3 bases and J by 7 bases, with 9 bases between them. This CDR3 reads CASSIGLGGYTF. Here the CDR3 DNA reads TGTGCCAGTAGTATTGGGTTGGGTGGCTACACCTTC.

In regard to this clone: This specimen includes other DNA sequences encoding the same CDR3. The gene calls are TRBV13 and TRBJ1-1; D is unresolved. The CDR3 extends over 14 amino acids. Germline CDR1 and CDR2: PRHDT and FYEKMQ (reference sequence). V gave up 0 bases and J gave up 2 bases, with 7 bases separating them. CDR3 DNA: TGTGCCAGCAGCTTAGGAGTCGGAAACACTGAAGCTTTCTTT. This sequence encodes CASSLGVGNTEAFF.

The V and J genes are TRBV7-3 and TRBJ1-1, with TRBD1 identical over 9 bases. With V trimmed by 5 bases and J by 5 bases, 12 bases remained unmatched. Germline CDR1 SGHTA, CDR2 FQGTGA. This CDR3 spans 16 amino acids. This CDR3 reads CASSRRPGQGPTEAFF. CDR3 DNA: TGTGCCAGCAGCCGACGGCCGGGACAGGGACCAACTGAAGCTTTCTTT.

The chain couples TRBV29-1 to TRBJ2-7; TRBD1 matches 8 bases. The CDR3 has 15 residues. Germline CDR1 SQVTM, CDR2 ANQGSEA. The junction had 10 bases not matched to a gene; V was cut back by 6 bases and J by 0 bases. DNA for the CDR3: TGCAGCGTCAGGGGCGGACAGGGCAACTCCTACGAGCAGTACTTC. Translating gives CSVRGGQGNSYEQYF.